This entry features one T cell receptor beta chain sequence. Its antigen is currently not known. No per-base quality is available; no much larger clone lies one base away. The library was made by the immunoSEQ multiplex PCR assay. Sourced from immuneACCESS, this table was stored by TCRdb with only in-frame sequences that have V and J called. A share of the clones is absent; for the studies checked, an unresolved V gene accounts for under half, and the remainder has no known explanation. This sample has approximately 100,000 clones in its table, and around 92% of those were observed once. Together, the top ten hold approximately 3.4% of the sample. This sample was included in a study of T cell changes during pregnancy in multiple sclerosis (dated by TCRdb to about 2019). Context from the whole study: In women with multiple sclerosis, the researchers looked at how the T cell repertoire shifted as pregnancy progressed.

The clonotype comes from a female donor with multiple sclerosis, enrolled in a pregnancy study. The material was peripheral blood, obtained in the second trimester of pregnancy.

The DNA reads TGCGCCAGCAGCGGTGGACAGGGGTTTGCCGAGCAGTACTTC. This gives the protein CASSGGQGFAEQYF. Recombination joined TRBV5-1 with TRBJ2-7, with TRBD1 matching 9 junction bases. The CDR3, cysteine through phenylalanine, is 14 amino acids long. Just the 42-base CDR3 DNA is kept, in frame starting at base 1. The germline V gene yields SGHRS for CDR1 and YFSETQ for CDR2. Trimming takes 4 bases off V and 6 bases off J; junction bases not matched to a gene: 8.